Below, 28 T cell receptor beta chains from the same sample are listed, as sequenced in a study of cytomegalovirus exposure and HLA in healthy donors. PCR was performed using 60 Vbeta and 13 Jbeta primers. Assay: immunoSEQ multiplex PCR; the TCRdb copy retains only in-frame clones and omits some. Counted here are under 250,000 clones, roughly 84% occurring once; the ten biggest clones make up roughly 0.22%. The material sequenced was PBMCs. These receptors came from a girl aged 2 to 10 in good health and CMV-seronegative.

The V gene is TRBV5-1, the J gene TRBJ2-7; 7 positions agree with TRBD1. Unmatched junction bases numbered 9, after V lost 4 bases and J lost 5 bases. The CDR3 length is 14 residues. The germline CDR1 and CDR2 sequences are SGHRS and YFSETQ. This CDR3 is CASSLSTGSHEQYF. The CDR3 DNA reads as TGCGCCAGCAGCCTCTCGACAGGGTCACACGAGCAGTACTTC.

The chain has TRBV4-1 and TRBJ2-1, with 8 bases lining up with TRBD2. From germline, CDR1 is MGHRA and CDR2 YSYEKL. The CDR3 consists of 15 residues. V lost 1 base and J lost 4; bases outside the gene matches: 3. In DNA form, the CDR3 reads TGCGCCAGCAGCCAAGCGGGAGGGCCATACAATGAGCAGTTCTTC. Translation gives CASSQAGGPYNEQFF.

The V and J genes are TRBV5-1 and TRBJ1-3, with no clear D. Trimming took 0 bases from V and 0 from J, leaving 10 bases between them. Germline values: CDR1 SGHRS, CDR2 YFSETQ. The CDR3 extends over 16 amino acids. The CDR3 reads CASSLEGGTSGNTIYF. The DNA for the CDR3 is TGCGCCAGCAGCTTGGAAGGAGGTACCTCTGGAAACACCATATATTTT.

This rearrangement joins TRBV18 to TRBJ2-7; 9 bases match TRBD1. V was clipped by 5 bases and J by 5 bases; unmatched bases: 7. The CDR3 contains 14 residues. CDR1 and CDR2 (germline): KGHSH, LQKENI. The CDR3 reads CASSATGGNNEQYF. The CDR3 region has the DNA TGTGCCAGCTCAGCCACAGGGGGCAACAACGAGCAGTACTTC.

This clone was recorded a few times. The chain joins TRBV4-1 to TRBJ2-2; 10 bases align to TRBD2. Germline V gene data show CDR1 as MGHRA and CDR2 as YSYEKL. V lost 8 bases, J lost 7 bases, and 10 bases stayed unmatched. The CDR3 spans 15 residues. CDR3 in amino acids: CASQTSGVINGELFF. CDR3 in DNA: TGCGCCAGCCAAACTAGCGGGGTCATCAACGGGGAGCTGTTTTTT.

The count of this clone is one. V usage is TRBV11-2 and J usage is TRBJ2-7; D may be TRBD1 (7 bases). The germline V gene has CDR1 SGHAT and CDR2 FQNNGV. The CDR3 spans 15 residues. The V and J ends lost 3 bases and 1 base respectively, with 13 bases between them. The CDR3 region is CASSFGGQKSYEQYF. The CDR3 nucleotides read TGTGCCAGCAGCTTCGGGGGACAGAAGTCCTACGAGCAGTACTTC.

This rearrangement joins TRBV11-2 to TRBJ2-2; 9 bases are a match to TRBD1. The CDR3 extends over 16 amino acids. Unmatched junction bases numbered 7, after V lost 2 bases and J lost 6 bases. Germline values: CDR1 SGHAT, CDR2 FQNNGV. In DNA form, the CDR3 reads TGTGCCAGCAGCTTATCGCGGACAGGGGTTTCCGGGGAGCTGTTTTTT. This gives the protein CASSLSRTGVSGELFF.

The CDR3 sequence is CASSPTIYEQYF. Here the CDR3 DNA reads TGTGCCAGCAGCCCGACTATATACGAGCAGTACTTC. This rearrangement joins TRBV6-6 to TRBJ2-7; TRBD2 is a possible D gene (5 bases). The CDR3 has 12 residues. The V end lost 6 bases, the J end lost 4 bases, and 10 bases lay between the germline ends. The germline V gene has CDR1 MNHNY and CDR2 SVGAGI (reference sequence).

The rearrangement joins TRBV5-1 to TRBJ2-5; D is ambiguous. The J call is doubtful: the DNA matches TRBJ2-7 better. Germline V gene sequence: CDR1 SGHRS, CDR2 YFSETQ. The CDR3 contains 13 residues. CDR3 region: CASSEDSSYEQYF. CDR3 in DNA: TGCGCCAGCTCCGAAGATAGCTCCTACGAGCAGTACTTC.

V gene TRBV5-1 combines with J gene TRBJ2-7; possibly TRBD2 for D (6 bases). The CDR3 runs to 14 residues. The V gene's germline CDR1 is SGHRS and CDR2 YFSETQ. V lost 1 base and J lost 2, with 10 bases in between. The CDR3 is CASSLFSGTYEQYF. The CDR3 coding sequence is TGCGCCAGCAGCTTGTTTAGCGGTACCTACGAGCAGTACTTC.

The chain is built from TRBV4-1 and TRBJ2-7, with D tentatively TRBD2 (6 bases). This CDR3 is 13 amino acids long. The V end was cut by 8 bases, the J end by 2 bases, with 13 bases between. In germline, CDR1 is MGHRA, CDR2 YSYEKL. The CDR3 spells CASARGAAYEQYF. CDR3 bases: TGCGCCAGCGCCCGCGGGGCCGCCTACGAGCAGTACTTC.

This chain uses TRBV10-1 with TRBJ2-1; a weak D match, TRBD1 (5 bases). The germline gives CDR1 WNHNN, CDR2 SYGVQD (reference sequence). Trimming took 7 bases from V and 6 from J, leaving 10 bases between them. There are 12 residues in the CDR3. The CDR3 DNA is TGCGCCAGCAAAGGGGTGAGCAATGAGCAGTTCTTC. The encoded protein is CASKGVSNEQFF.

This chain connects TRBV18 to TRBJ1-1; 7 bases fit TRBD1. Germline V gives CDR1 KGHSH, CDR2 LQKENI. V dropped 3 bases and J dropped 8; count of bases not matched to a gene: 3. The length of the CDR3 is 12 residues. The CDR3 here is CASSPQTGEAFF. CDR3 bases: TGTGCCAGCTCACCCCAGACAGGGGAAGCTTTCTTT.

The CDR3 loop is CATREGGSGANVLTF. The CDR3 DNA sequence: TGTGCCACCAGAGAGGGTGGCTCTGGGGCCAACGTCCTGACTTTC. V is TRBV15 and J is TRBJ2-6; D is possibly TRBD2 (5 bases). Trimming left V 6 bases short and J 0 bases short, with 9 bases between. The CDR3 is 15 residues long. Looked up from germline, CDR1 is LNHNV and CDR2 is YYDKDF (reference sequence).

The chain carries TRBV5-1 and TRBJ2-3, with 8 bases lining up with TRBD2. Germline CDR1 is SGHRS and CDR2 is YFSETQ. The trim removed 4 bases at V and 0 bases at J, leaving 13 bases unmatched. This CDR3 spans 18 amino acids. CDR3 nucleotides: TGCGCCAGCAGCCCCCGGGGCGGGGGGTACTCTAGCACAGATACGCAGTATTTT. Its translation is CASSPRGGGYSSTDTQYF.

The chain has TRBV5-1 and TRBJ2-1; TRBD2 matches at 12 bases. The V gene's germline CDR1 is SGHRS and CDR2 YFSETQ. Trimming cost V 0 bases and J 7 bases; bases outside gene matches: 11. The CDR3 loop spans 18 amino acids. The DNA of the CDR3 is TGCGCCAGCAGCTTGGAGCCTAGCGGGAGGGCCAGAGTGAATGAGCAGTTCTTC. It is translated as CASSLEPSGRARVNEQFF.

This clone was seen a few times. This chain uses TRBV4-2 with TRBJ2-1; 13 positions match TRBD2. This CDR3 comprises 15 residues. Looked up from germline, CDR1 is LGHNA and CDR2 is YNFKEQ. The V segment lost 3 bases and the J segment 13 bases; nucleotides outside the gene matches: 9. The CDR3: CASSQTSGGTTGQFF. In DNA form, the CDR3 reads TGTGCCAGCAGCCAGACTAGCGGGGGGACTACCGGTCAGTTCTTC.

The V gene is TRBV11-3, the J gene TRBJ1-1; the D gene is possibly TRBD1 (5 bases). Trimming left V 4 bases short and J 0 bases short, with 9 bases between. In germline, CDR1 is SGHNT, CDR2 YENEEA. The CDR3 loop spans 14 amino acids. The CDR3 loop reads CASSSAGMNTEAFF. In DNA form, the CDR3 reads TGTGCCAGCAGCTCGGCAGGGATGAACACTGAAGCTTTCTTT.

The chain has TRBV5-4 and TRBJ1-1; weak D call: TRBD1 (6 bases). Germline CDR1 and CDR2: SGHNT and YYREEE (reference sequence). The CDR3 has 14 amino acids. Here the CDR3 DNA reads TGTGCTTCGACAGGCCTCCCCATGAACACTGAAGCTTTCTTT. Translating it yields CASTGLPMNTEAFF.

The chain uses TRBV7-9 and TRBJ1-6, with no clear D. This CDR3 has 17 residues. V was cut by 3 bases and J by 0 bases, with 12 bases left in between. Germline-derived CDR1 and CDR2 are SEHNR and FQNEAQ (reference sequence). The CDR3: CASSFNRLDSYNSPLHF. In DNA, the CDR3 is TGTGCCAGCAGCTTCAACAGACTAGACTCCTATAATTCACCCCTCCACTTT.

The V gene is TRBV6-4, the J gene TRBJ1-5; 11 nucleotides line up with TRBD1. The germline gives CDR1 MRHNA, CDR2 SNTAGT. This CDR3 has 18 amino acids. V trimming: 10 bases; J trimming: 7 bases; junction bases outside the gene matches: 21. This CDR3 is CATYFGQGAPKGWQPQHF. As DNA, the CDR3 is TGTGCCACCTATTTCGGACAGGGGGCTCCGAAAGGCTGGCAGCCCCAGCATTTT.

This clone showed up just once. Here the CDR3 DNA reads TGTGCCAGCAGCTTAGGGGGGGGCCGTCAGCCCCAGCATTTT. Its translation is CASSLGGGRQPQHF. This chain links TRBV11-2 with TRBJ1-5, with D perhaps matching TRBD1 (6 bases). The CDR3 loop spans 14 amino acids. Between the trimmed V and J ends, which lost 1 base and 6 bases, there was a span of 10 bases. Germline V gene lookup returns CDR1 SGHAT and CDR2 FQNNGV. Looking up the rest from reference TRBV11-2 and TRBJ1-5 gives the full variable domain: EAGVAQSPRYKIIEKRQSVAFWCNPISGHATLYWYQQILGQGPKLLIQFQNNGVVDDSQLPKDRFSAERLKGVDSTLKIQPAKLEDSAVYLCASSLGGGRQPQHFGDGTRLSIL.

The chain is built from TRBV5-1 and TRBJ2-5, with D possibly being TRBD2 (5 bases). V was cut by 1 base and J by 5 bases, with 18 bases left in between. The CDR3 has 16 amino acids. CDR1 is SGHRS and CDR2 is YFSETQ in the germline V gene. Here the CDR3 DNA reads TGCGCCAGCAGCTTGATGGTCGTACTAGTCGGGGAGACCCAGTACTTC. Amino acids: CASSLMVVLVGETQYF.

This chain connects TRBV6-5 to TRBJ2-3; 10 positions agree with TRBD2. Unmatched junction bases numbered 4, after V lost 6 bases and J lost 4 bases. Germline V lookup: CDR1 MNHEY, CDR2 SVGAGI. This CDR3 comprises 14 residues. The CDR3 protein is CASSSLAGADTQYF. In nucleotides, the CDR3 is TGTGCCAGCAGCTCTCTAGCGGGAGCAGATACGCAGTATTTT.

This chain uses TRBV28 with TRBJ2-3; D is possibly TRBD2 (5 bases). Germline-derived CDR1 and CDR2 are MDHEN and SYDVKM. V lost 6 bases to trimming and J lost 5 bases, with 9 bases between them. This CDR3 contains 12 residues. CDR3 in amino acids: CASSLLEDTQYF. The CDR3 coding sequence is TGTGCCAGCAGCCTACTAGAAGATACGCAGTATTTT.

DNA for the CDR3: TGTGCCAGCAGCTTTCGGGGGGAACCCTACAATGAGCAGTTCTTC. Protein: CASSFRGEPYNEQFF. The genes are TRBV5-6 and TRBJ2-1; TRBD2 agrees at 7 bases. CDR1 is SGHDT, CDR2 YYEEEE, per germline. The CDR3 is made up of 15 amino acids. V lost 2 bases, J lost 2 bases, and 4 bases stayed unmatched.

The chain combines TRBV19 with TRBJ2-7, with TRBD1 matching 10 bases. Germline V gene data show CDR1 as LNHDA and CDR2 as SQIVND (reference sequence). The CDR3 runs 15 residues. V dropped 4 bases and J dropped 3; count of bases not matched to a gene: 6. CDR3 loop: CASSTLGTGDYEQYF. The CDR3 DNA reads as TGTGCCAGTAGTACCCTGGGGACAGGGGACTACGAGCAGTACTTC.

This chain links TRBV5-4 with TRBJ2-5; 8 positions agree with TRBD1. Trimming cost V 0 bases and J 6 bases; bases outside gene matches: 10. The CDR3 loop spans 16 amino acids. Germline lookup yields CDR1 SGHNT and CDR2 YYREEE (reference sequence). The CDR3 region is CASSLGTGKEVKTQYF. As DNA, the CDR3 is TGTGCCAGCAGCTTGGGGACAGGGAAGGAGGTAAAGACCCAGTACTTC. Full variable domain (outside the CDR3, taken from reference TRBV5-4 and TRBJ2-5): ETGVTQSPTHLIKTRGQQVTLRCSSQSGHNTVSWYQQALGQGPQFIFQYYREEENGRGNFPPRFSGLQFPNYSSELNVNALELDDSALYLCASSLGTGKEVKTQYFGPGTRLLVL.